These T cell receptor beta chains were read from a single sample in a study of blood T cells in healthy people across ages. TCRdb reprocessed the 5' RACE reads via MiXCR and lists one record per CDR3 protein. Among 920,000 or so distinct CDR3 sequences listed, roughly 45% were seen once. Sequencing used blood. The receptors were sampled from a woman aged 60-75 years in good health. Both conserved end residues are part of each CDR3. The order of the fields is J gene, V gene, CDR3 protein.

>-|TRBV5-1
CASKLPGLEETQYF
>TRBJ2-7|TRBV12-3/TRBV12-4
CASSLEGIYYEQYF
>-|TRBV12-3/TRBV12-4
CASSPGTGTYNEQYF
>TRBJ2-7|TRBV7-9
CASSYQTGTSGSKSYEQYF
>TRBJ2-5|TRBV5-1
CAGSLAMGVETQYF
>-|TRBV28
CASRLSEGGFSYEQYF
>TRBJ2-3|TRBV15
CATSRDQGSETDTQYF
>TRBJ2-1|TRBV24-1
CATSDRSGSTYNEQFF
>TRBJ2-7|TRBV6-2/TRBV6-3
CASSEFRTRYEQYF
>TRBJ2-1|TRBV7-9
CASSSQGPNLETQFF
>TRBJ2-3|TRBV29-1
CSALAGATGNTQYF
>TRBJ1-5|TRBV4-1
CASSRGDTQVQPQHF
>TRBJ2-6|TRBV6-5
CASSYSGTGVSGANVLTF
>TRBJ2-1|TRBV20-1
CSASWDRGFNEQFF
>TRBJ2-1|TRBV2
CASRSGTGLEQFF
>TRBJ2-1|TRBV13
CASSLALLGAKQFF
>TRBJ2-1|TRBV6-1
CANSRTGTGGQVQFF
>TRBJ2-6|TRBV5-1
CASSFVGSGANVLTF
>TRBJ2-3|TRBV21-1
CASSKFPRLGVADTQYF
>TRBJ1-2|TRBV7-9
CASSPSGRWGYTF
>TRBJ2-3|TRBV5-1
CASSLIAGLSTDTQYF
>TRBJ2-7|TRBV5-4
CASSPLQGISYEQYF
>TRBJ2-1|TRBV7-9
CASSLAGAGAPGDEQFF
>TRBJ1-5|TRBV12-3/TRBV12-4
CASSWDPLDQPQHF
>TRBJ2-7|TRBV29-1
CSVVREGYEQYF
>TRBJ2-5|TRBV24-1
CATSYRGLGSQETQYF
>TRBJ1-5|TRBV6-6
CASSKSDNQPQHF
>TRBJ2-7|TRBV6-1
CASQRRGVPYEQYF
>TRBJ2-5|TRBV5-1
CASSSTAQETQYF
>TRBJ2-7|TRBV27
CASSYGGMEYF
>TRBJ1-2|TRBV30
CAWSDSFNYGYTF
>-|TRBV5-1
CASSGGLAGSDEQYF
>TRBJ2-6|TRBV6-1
CASSESMPGANVLTF
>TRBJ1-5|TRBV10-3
CAISDSGNQPQHF
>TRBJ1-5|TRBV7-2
CASSIPGNQPQHF
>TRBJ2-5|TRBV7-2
CASSYGRGYQETQYF
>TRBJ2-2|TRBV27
CASSLSGLKNTGELFF
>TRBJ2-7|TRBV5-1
CASSLTRDAFYEQYF
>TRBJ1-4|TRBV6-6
CASSYSGRGGEKLFF
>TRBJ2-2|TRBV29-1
CSVNRGAGELFF
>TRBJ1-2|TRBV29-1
CSVERDNYGYTF
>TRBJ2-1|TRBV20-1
CSARGILAGGDNEQFF